This TCR beta chain was sequenced in a study of cytomegalovirus exposure and HLA in healthy donors (TCRdb year 2017). About the study as a whole: An earlier analysis of some 550 of the donors reported 250 to 350 Gb of sequence data and more than 90 million unique TCR beta sequences from about 179 million T cells. An early release that covered about 600 HLA-typed donors contained approximately 300 gigabases of sequencing data and 75 million to 100 million unique TCR sequences. Of the roughly 400 genotyped donors, 81% were placed in the genetic ancestry cluster associated with self-reported Caucasian donors. The study aimed to test whether cataloging public T cell receptors could reveal signatures of past pathogen exposure. The study used immunosequencing to profile the T cell repertoires of about 670 subjects and linked those repertoires to cytomegalovirus serostatus. Along with the approximately 700-subject first cohort, a separate validation cohort of over a hundred different subjects was used. High-throughput TCR immunosequencing, statistical association of individual TCRs with disease status, and machine learning were combined to predict cytomegalovirus infection status. To study patterns of TCR occurrence, a later analysis re-analyzed previously published TCR beta repertoires from 666 donors and added high-resolution HLA genotyping. In the later analysis, no new phenotypic data were used to find candidate immune exposures; instead, reliance was placed on TCR beta sequences and their occurrence across donors. To decide whether each TCR beta V gene segment behaved as functional or pseudogenic, an earlier analysis of fewer than 750 of the donors relied on high-throughput TCR beta sequencing. Donor age, sex, ethnicity and CMV serostatus were collected together with the repertoire data. A later genetic analysis used genome-wide SNP genotypes for about 65% of the roughly 670 donors, treating that subset as a discovery cohort. All discovery cohort repertoires had been generated using a single sequencing platform. Both class I and class II loci were covered by HLA typing, at four-digit resolution. Typing coverage differed by locus: A, B, C, DRB1 and DQB1 were typed in about 629-640 donors, DQA1 in 522, DPA1 in 600 to 610, and DPB1 in 450 to 480. A few DR-DQ haplotypes were handled as single units for association and clustering because linkage in the cohort was strong. Across roughly 420 genotyped donors of the cohort, an average of about 240,000 unique TCR beta nucleotide sequences per donor were sequenced, and 15% to 20% of those sequences were non-productive. Results the study describes overall, beyond this receptor: The 87-base-pair reads could not distinguish some IMGT-functional V segments, including TRBV6-2 and TRBV6-3, so those segments were excluded. Correlated functional status among segregating V segments might be attributable to linkage disequilibrium, but an unknown experimental factor could not be ruled out. In this cohort, only TCR beta chains were sequenced, and detectable features were limited by the absence of alpha or paired-chain data. The classifier was reported to diagnose cytomegalovirus status with high specificity and sensitivity in both the original cohort and the validation cohort. While some public TCRs were present in many individuals, most TCR sequences turned up only very rarely across donors. In a later analysis, several top co-occurrence clusters were reported to appear linked to parvovirus B19, influenza, CMV and Epstein-Barr virus. It was suggested by the authors that the approach could potentially be generalized to other disease states and immunological phenotypes. Because HLA typing was missing for some donors at each locus, association tests included only the typed subset. The sequencing pipeline was judged likely to have produced a cluster of highly shared sequence variants as a technical artifact. A later genetic analysis associated a missense DCLRE1C variant with V-gene and J-gene trimming of TCR beta chains, and an independent cohort replicated the association. A later analysis found that TCR association rates varied across HLA loci, with DRB1 alleles showing the most associated TCRs and HLA-C alleles the fewest. Sequencing depth was assumed to be roughly uniform across donors in the presence/absence analyses, though that assumption may not hold. In vitro tests confirmed that a few of the cytomegalovirus-associated TCR beta chains recognize cytomegalovirus antigens. A further reported finding was that TCR beta sequences accurately predicted the HLA-A and HLA-B alleles for most subjects in the first cohort. CMV serostatus was the only immune exposure information available for the cohort. The study listed 150 to 200 TCR beta chains as associated with cytomegalovirus. A later analysis associated 17,000 or so TCR beta sequences with specific HLA alleles at a false discovery rate of 0.05. A later genetic analysis reported fewer N-insertions in productive TCRs among donors in an Asian-associated ancestry cluster than the roughly 620-donor mean. Strong co-occurrence of HLA alleles, especially DR and DQ, made assigning TCR associations to individual alleles difficult. Broadly in line with IMGT annotations, most TCR beta V segments showed up in productive rearrangements about 87% or about 30% of the time in an earlier analysis of around 550 of the donors. Most CMV-associated TCR beta chains appeared to be HLA-restricted in a later analysis, and the HLA associations seemed to be driven largely by CMV exposure. The earlier analysis of nearly 600 of the donors excluded about 16 rarely observed V segments, including chromosome 9 orphons, because counts were too low. In a later analysis, HLA-associated TCR beta chains were found to be more clonally expanded and to have lower generation probabilities than equally common non-associated chains.

The count of this clone is one. The antigen it binds to is not known. The sample holds no much larger clone one base away, and base qualities are not on file. The cohort comprised around 700 healthy bone marrow donors. Cohort members were all nominally healthy when sampled, although unrecorded immune exposures were likely present. The donor tested CMV seronegative, placing the donor among the roughly 340 seronegative members of the cohort. Every donor gave a peripheral blood sample, and the peripheral blood mononuclear cells from that sample were used for TCR beta sequencing. Genomic DNA was extracted from the blood cell samples with the Qiagen DNeasy Blood Extraction Kit. The protocol used for the library was the immunoSEQ multiplex PCR assay. A mixture of 60 forward primers for TCR Vbeta segments and 13 reverse primers for TCR Jbeta segments was used in the multiplex PCR. The CDR3 region of rearranged TCR beta genes was amplified from genomic DNA by a multiplex PCR assay. Amplified TCR beta libraries were sequenced as 87-base-pair reads on the Illumina HiSeq System. Regarding the original processing steps: In a later analysis, 80 million or so unique TCR beta chains were counted across the approximately 640 repertoires, and around 10 million of these chains were shared by at least two donors. Raw reads were error-corrected and collapsed into unique sequences with a nearest-neighbor algorithm that merged closely related sequences to remove PCR and sequencing errors. CDR3 sequences were aligned to IMGT reference sequences to assign V, D and J gene segments. For a sequence to be retained, a match of at least six nucleotides to both a V gene segment and a J gene segment was required. Rearrangements were classified as productive when the CDR3 lacked stop codons and remained in frame with V and J, and all other rearrangements were classified as non-productive. Following IMGT convention, CDR3 was defined as the stretch from the second conserved V-encoded cysteine up to the conserved J-encoded phenylalanine. In an earlier analysis of more than 550 of the donors, sequences lacking an unambiguous match to a single V gene segment were excluded. An earlier analysis of several hundred of the donors called V segments functional above 56.7% productive rearrangements and segregating when the between-donor standard deviation exceeded 5%. A statistical classification framework was developed to diagnose cytomegalovirus status using the catalog of TCR beta chain sequences. In a later analysis, V and J genes were assigned by comparing TCR nucleotide sequences against IMGT/GENE-DB human TR gene sequences. A later analysis assigned CDR3 sequences and most-parsimonious VDJ recombination scenarios with the TCRdist pipeline. In a later analysis, each TCR beta chain was defined by its CDR3 amino acid sequence together with its V-gene family, and reads without a unique V-gene family were excluded. As a way to deal with suspected cross-contamination and a sequencing artifact, a later analysis dropped roughly 620 nucleotide sequences that were highly shared and had low generation probability. In a later analysis, a clonal expansion index was calculated for each public chain from normalized within-repertoire ranks of inferred template counts. In a later analysis, generation probabilities were computed with a VDJ recombination model fitted to out-of-frame rearrangements, and the resulting probabilities were checked against IGoR. A later analysis scored TCR-TCR, TCR-HLA and TCR-CMV co-occurrence with hypergeometric tests, applying a repertoire-size bias correction to TCR pairs. A later analysis estimated false discovery rates by permuting HLA or CMV assignments 20 times. In a later analysis, co-occurring TCRs were grouped using DBSCAN, and TCRdist sequence similarity was added for clustering within HLA-allele-positive subsets. Repertoires with fewer than 30,000 or more than 120,000 public chains were left out of co-occurrence clustering, as were about 5 repertoires with anomalous nucleotide sharing. The clones in this table, taken by TCRdb from immuneACCESS, are in-frame only. Not every clone is retained; where verified, under half of the shortfall comes from an unresolved V gene, and the cause of the rest is unknown. V, J and clone size are those of that table, while D and trimming were read from the DNA. The sample contains about 130,000 clones, roughly 74% of them found a single time. The ten largest clones represent roughly 7.2% of the sample.

V has 8 bases trimmed and J has 0 bases trimmed; junction bases matching no gene number 5. There are 14 amino acids in the CDR3, from cysteine to phenylalanine inclusive. Left in the record is the CDR3 DNA by itself, 42 bases read in frame from the first base. CDR1 SNHLY and CDR2 FYNNEI are derived from the germline V gene. The chain couples TRBV2 to TRBJ1-1, with 8 bases matching TRBD1. The specimen was PBMCs. The TCR comes from a male donor in good health and CMV-seronegative. The CDR3 in this case is CASPRTGLNTEAFF. The DNA reads as follows: TGTGCCAGCCCAAGGACAGGGCTGAACACTGAAGCTTTCTTT.